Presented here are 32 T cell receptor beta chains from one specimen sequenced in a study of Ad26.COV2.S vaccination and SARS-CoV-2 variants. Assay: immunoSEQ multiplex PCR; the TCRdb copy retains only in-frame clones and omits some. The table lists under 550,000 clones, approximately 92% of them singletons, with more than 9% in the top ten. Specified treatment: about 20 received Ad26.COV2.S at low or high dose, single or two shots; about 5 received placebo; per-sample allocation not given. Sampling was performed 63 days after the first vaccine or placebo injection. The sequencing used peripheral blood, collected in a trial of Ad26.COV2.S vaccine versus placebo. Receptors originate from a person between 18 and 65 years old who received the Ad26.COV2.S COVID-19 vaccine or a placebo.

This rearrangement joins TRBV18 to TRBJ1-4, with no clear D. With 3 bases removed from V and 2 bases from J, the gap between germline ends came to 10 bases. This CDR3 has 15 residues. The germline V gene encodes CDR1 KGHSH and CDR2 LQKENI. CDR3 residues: CASSPEDGTNEKLFF. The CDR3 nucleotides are TGTGCCAGCTCACCCGAGGACGGTACTAATGAAAAACTGTTTTTT.

The CDR3 DNA reads as TGCGCCAGCAGTCAATGTGGCCGGGACAGGGAGAGATATCCCTCCTACGAGCAGTACTTC. It translates to CASSQCGRDRERYPSYEQYF. The rearrangement joins TRBV23-1 to TRBJ2-7, with 9 bases lining up with TRBD1. TRBV23-1 is labeled an ORF, and its function is uncertain. The CDR3 covers 20 residues. With V trimmed by 1 base and J by 0 bases, 16 bases remained unmatched.

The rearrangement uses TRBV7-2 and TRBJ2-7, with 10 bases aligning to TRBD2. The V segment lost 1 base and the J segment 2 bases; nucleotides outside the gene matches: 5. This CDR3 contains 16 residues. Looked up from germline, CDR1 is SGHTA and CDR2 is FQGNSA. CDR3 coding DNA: TGTGCCAGCAGCTTAGGTCCTAGCGGGGGCGCCTACGAGCAGTACTTC. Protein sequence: CASSLGPSGGAYEQYF. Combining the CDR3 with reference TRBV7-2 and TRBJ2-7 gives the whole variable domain GAGVSQSPSNKVTEKGKDVELRCDPISGHTALYWYRQSLGQGLEFLIYFQGNSAPDKSGLPSDRFSAERTGGSVSTLTIQRTQQEDSAVYLCASSLGPSGGAYEQYFGPGTRLTVT.

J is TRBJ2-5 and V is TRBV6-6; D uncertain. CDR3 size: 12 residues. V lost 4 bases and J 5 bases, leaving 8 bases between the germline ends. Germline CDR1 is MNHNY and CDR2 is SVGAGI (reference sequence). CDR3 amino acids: CASSSMGETQYF. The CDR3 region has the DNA TGTGCCAGCAGTTCAATGGGGGAGACCCAGTACTTC.

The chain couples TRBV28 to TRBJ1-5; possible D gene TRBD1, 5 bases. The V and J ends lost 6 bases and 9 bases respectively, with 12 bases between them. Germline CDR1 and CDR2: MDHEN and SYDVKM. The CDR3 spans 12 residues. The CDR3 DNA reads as TGTGCCAGCAGCTCGCCAGGGCGGCCCCAGCATTTT. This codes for CASSSPGRPQHF.

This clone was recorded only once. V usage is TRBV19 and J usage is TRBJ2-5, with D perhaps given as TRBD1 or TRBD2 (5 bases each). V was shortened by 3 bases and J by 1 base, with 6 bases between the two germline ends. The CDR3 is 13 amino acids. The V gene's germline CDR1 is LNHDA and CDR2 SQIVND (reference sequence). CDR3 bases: TGTGCCAGTAGTATTGGGGGCCAAGAGACCCAGTACTTC. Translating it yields CASSIGGQETQYF. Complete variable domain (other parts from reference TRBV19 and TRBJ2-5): DGGITQSPKYLFRKEGQNVTLSCEQNLNHDAMYWYRQDPGQGLRLIYYSQIVNDFQKGDIAEGYSVSREKKESFPLTVTSAQKNPTAFYLCASSIGGQETQYFGPGTRLLVL.

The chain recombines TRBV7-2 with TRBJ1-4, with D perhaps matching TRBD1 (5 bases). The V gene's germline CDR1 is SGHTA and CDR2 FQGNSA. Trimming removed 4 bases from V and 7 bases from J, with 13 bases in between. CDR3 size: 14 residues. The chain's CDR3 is CASSSGGTGEKLFF. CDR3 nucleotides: TGTGCCAGCAGCTCCGGGGGGACGGGTGAAAAACTGTTTTTT.

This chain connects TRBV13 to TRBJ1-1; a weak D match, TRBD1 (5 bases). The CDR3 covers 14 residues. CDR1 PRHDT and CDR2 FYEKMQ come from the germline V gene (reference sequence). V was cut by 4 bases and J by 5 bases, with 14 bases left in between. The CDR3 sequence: CASSSMGGMTEAFF. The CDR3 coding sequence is TGTGCCAGCAGCTCAATGGGGGGTATGACTGAAGCTTTCTTT.

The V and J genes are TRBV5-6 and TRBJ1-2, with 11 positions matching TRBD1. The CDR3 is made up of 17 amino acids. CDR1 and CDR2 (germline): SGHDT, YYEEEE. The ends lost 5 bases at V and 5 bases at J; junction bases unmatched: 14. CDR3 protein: CASSYGTGGPSWYGYTF. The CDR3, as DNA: TGTGCCAGCAGTTATGGGACAGGGGGTCCTTCGTGGTATGGCTACACCTTC.

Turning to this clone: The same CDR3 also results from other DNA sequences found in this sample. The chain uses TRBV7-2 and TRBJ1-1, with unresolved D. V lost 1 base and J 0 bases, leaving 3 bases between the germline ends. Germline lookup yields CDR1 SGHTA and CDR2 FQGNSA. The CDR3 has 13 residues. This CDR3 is CASSLVVNTEAFF. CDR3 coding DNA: TGTGCCAGCAGCTTAGTAGTGAACACTGAAGCTTTCTTT.

The CDR3 protein is CASRSHDINEQFF. CDR3 sequence (DNA): TGTGCCAGCAGGAGCCACGATATTAATGAGCAGTTCTTC. This chain uses TRBV28 with TRBJ2-1; D uncertain. Trimming removed 6 bases at V and 7 bases at J, with 13 bases between. The CDR3 consists of 13 residues. Germline V gene data show CDR1 as MDHEN and CDR2 as SYDVKM.

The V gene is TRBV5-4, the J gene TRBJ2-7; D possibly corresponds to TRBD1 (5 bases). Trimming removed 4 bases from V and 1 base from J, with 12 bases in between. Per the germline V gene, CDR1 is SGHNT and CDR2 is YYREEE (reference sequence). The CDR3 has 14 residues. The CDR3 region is CASSAAGPSYEQYF. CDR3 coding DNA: TGTGCCAGCAGCGCCGCAGGGCCTTCCTACGAGCAGTACTTC.

Here the CDR3 reads CASSPGLAGVGELFF. Written as DNA, the CDR3 is TGTGCCAGCAGTCCCGGACTAGCGGGGGTCGGGGAGCTGTTTTTT. The rearrangement joins TRBV27 to TRBJ2-2; 13 bases match TRBD2. V shed 5 bases, J shed 7 bases, and the junction held 4 bases outside the gene matches. This CDR3 contains 15 residues. Germline assignment: CDR1 MNHEY and CDR2 SMNVEV (reference sequence).

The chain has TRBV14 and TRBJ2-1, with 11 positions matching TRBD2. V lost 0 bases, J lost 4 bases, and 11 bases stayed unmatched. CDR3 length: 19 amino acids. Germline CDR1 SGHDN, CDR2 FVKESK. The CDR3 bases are TGTGCCAGCAGCCAAGATCGGGGTAGCGGGAGGGCCGGTTACAATGAGCAGTTCTTC. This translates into CASSQDRGSGRAGYNEQFF.

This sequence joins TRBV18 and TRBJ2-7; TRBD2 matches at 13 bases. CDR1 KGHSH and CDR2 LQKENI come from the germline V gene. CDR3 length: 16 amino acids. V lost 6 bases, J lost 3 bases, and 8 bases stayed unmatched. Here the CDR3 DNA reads TGTGCCAGCTCCTTAACCGGGACTAGCGGGGTCTACGAGCAGTACTTC. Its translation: CASSLTGTSGVYEQYF.

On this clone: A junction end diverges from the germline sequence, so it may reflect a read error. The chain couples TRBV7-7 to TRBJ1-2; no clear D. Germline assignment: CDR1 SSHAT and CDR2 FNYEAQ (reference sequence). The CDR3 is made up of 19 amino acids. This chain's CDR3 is CASSLVLRRLTRANYGYTF. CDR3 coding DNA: TGTGCTAGCAGCTTAGTTCTTCGTAGGTTGACAAGAGCTAACTATGGCTACACCTTC.

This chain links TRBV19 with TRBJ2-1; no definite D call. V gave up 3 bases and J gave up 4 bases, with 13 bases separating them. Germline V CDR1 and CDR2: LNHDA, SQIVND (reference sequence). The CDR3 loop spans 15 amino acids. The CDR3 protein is CASSIKGIVYNEQFF. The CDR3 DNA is TGTGCCAGTAGTATTAAGGGTATTGTTTACAATGAGCAGTTCTTC.

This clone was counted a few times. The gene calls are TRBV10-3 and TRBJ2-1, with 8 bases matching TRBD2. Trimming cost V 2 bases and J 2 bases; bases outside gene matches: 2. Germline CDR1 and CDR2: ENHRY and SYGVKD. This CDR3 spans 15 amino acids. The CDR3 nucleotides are TGTGCCATCAGTGAGGCGGGGGGCGCCTACAATGAGCAGTTCTTC. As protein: CAISEAGGAYNEQFF.

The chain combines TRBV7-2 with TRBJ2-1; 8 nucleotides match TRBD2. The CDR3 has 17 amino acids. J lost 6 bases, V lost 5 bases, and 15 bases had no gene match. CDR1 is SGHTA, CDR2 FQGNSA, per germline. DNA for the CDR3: TGTGCCAGCAGCCTCCGACCTCCGGGACTAGTAAGCAATGAGCAGTTCTTC. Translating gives CASSLRPPGLVSNEQFF.

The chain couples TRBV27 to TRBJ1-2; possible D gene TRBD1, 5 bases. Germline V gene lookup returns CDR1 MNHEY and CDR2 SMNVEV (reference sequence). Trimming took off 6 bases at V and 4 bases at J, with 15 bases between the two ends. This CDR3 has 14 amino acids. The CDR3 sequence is CASSPGPPSYGYTF. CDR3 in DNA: TGTGCCAGCAGCCCGGGACCGCCTAGCTATGGCTACACCTTC.

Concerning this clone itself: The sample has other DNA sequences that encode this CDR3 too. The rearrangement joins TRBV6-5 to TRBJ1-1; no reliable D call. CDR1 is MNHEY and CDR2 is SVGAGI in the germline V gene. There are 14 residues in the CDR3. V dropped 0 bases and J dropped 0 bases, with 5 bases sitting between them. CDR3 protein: CASSYSTLNTEAFF. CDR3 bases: TGTGCCAGCAGTTACTCGACTCTGAACACTGAAGCTTTCTTT.

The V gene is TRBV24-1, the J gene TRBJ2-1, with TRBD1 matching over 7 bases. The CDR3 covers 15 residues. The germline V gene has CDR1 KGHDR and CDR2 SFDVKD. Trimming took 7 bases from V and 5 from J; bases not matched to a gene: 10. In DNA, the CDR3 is TGTGCCACCAGCGCCTCAGGGGGAAGGAACAATGAGCAGTTCTTC. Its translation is CATSASGGRNNEQFF.

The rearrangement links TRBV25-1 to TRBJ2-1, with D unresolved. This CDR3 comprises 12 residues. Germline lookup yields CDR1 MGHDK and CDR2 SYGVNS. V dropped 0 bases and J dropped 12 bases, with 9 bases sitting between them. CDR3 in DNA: TGTGCCAGCAGTGAATATAGCACACGGCAGTTCTTC. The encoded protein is CASSEYSTRQFF.

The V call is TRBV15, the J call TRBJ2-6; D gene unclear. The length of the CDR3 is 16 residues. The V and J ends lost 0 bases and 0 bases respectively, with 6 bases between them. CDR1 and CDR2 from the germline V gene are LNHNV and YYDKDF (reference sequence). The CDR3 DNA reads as TGTGCCACCAGCAGAGATGGGATCTCTGGGGCCAACGTCCTGACTTTC. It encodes CATSRDGISGANVLTF.

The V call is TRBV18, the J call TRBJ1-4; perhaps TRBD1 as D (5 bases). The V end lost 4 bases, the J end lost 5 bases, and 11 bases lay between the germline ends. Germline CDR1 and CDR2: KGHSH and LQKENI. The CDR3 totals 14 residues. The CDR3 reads CASSLGASNEKLFF. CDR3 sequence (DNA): TGTGCCAGCTCACTTGGGGCCTCGAATGAAAAACTGTTTTTT.

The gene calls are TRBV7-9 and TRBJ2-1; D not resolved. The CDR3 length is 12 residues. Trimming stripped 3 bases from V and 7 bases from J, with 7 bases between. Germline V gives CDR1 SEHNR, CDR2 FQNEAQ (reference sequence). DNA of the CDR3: TGTGCCAGCAGCTTTGAGTTTAATGAGCAGTTCTTC. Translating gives CASSFEFNEQFF.

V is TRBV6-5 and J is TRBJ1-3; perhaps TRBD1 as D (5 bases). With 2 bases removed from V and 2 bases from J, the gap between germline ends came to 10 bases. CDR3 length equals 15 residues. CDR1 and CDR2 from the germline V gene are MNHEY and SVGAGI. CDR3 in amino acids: CASSYGAGTGNTIYF. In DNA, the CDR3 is TGTGCCAGCAGTTACGGGGCAGGCACTGGAAACACCATATATTTT.

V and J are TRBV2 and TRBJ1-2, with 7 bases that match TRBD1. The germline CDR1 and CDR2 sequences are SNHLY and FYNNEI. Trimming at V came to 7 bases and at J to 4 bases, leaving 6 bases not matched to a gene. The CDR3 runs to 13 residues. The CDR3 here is CASTMGQLYGYTF. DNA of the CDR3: TGTGCCAGCACTATGGGACAGCTCTATGGCTACACCTTC.

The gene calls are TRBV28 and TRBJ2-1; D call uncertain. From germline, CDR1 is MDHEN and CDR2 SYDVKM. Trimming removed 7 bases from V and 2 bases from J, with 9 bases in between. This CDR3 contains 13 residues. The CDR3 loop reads CASTRPAYNEQFF. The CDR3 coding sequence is TGTGCCAGCACTAGACCCGCCTACAATGAGCAGTTCTTC.

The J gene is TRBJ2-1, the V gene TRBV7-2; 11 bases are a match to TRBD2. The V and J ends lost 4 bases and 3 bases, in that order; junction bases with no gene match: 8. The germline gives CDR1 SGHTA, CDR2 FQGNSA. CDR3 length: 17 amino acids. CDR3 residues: CASSSQLGTSGYNEQFF. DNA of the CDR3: TGTGCCAGCAGCTCACAACTGGGGACTAGCGGCTACAATGAGCAGTTCTTC.

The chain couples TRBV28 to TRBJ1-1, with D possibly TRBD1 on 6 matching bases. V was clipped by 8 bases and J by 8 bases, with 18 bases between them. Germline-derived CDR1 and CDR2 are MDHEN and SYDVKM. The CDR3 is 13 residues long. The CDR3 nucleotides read TGTGCCAGCGGGTTCCCTGGGGGGCGGGAAGCTTTCTTT. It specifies CASGFPGGREAFF.

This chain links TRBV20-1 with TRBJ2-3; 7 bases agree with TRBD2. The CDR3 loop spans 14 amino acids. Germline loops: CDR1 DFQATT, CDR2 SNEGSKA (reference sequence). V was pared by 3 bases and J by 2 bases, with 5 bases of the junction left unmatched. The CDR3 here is CSASPSGYTDTQYF. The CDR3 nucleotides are TGCAGTGCTAGTCCTAGCGGCTACACAGATACGCAGTATTTT.